This TCR beta chain was captured in a study of blood T cell repertoires in COVID-19. Per germline, CDR1 SEHNR and CDR2 FQNEAQ (reference sequence). Trimming left V 5 bases short and J 4 bases short, with 12 bases between. This CDR3 region has 14 residues. The method was immunoSEQ multiplex PCR; TCRdb's version includes in-frame clones alone and lacks a portion of them. The table shows fewer than 200,000 clones, with over 70% occurring only once. The sequenced material came from PBMCs or T cells enriched from blood (not recorded which). The chain has TRBV7-9 and TRBJ2-1; a weak D match, TRBD2 (6 bases). This sequence was found in a woman between 40 and 50 years old with acute COVID-19. Written as DNA, the CDR3 is TGTGCCAGCAGCCCGAGGCGGGATTACAATGAGCAGTTCTTC. Amino acids: CASSPRRDYNEQFF.